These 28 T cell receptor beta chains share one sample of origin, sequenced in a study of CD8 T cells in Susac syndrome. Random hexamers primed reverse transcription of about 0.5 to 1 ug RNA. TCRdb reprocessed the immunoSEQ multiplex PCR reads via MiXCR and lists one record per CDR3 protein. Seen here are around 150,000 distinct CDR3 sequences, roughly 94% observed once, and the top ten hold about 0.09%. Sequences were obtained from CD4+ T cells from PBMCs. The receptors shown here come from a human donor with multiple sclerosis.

The CDR3 loop is CATSGTRWETQYF. DNA of the CDR3: TGTGCCACCAGTGGGACTAGATGGGAGACCCAGTACTTC. This chain links TRBV15 with TRBJ2-5; the match to TRBD2 covers 8 bases. The V gene's germline CDR1 is LNHNV and CDR2 YYDKDF (reference sequence). V shed 6 bases, J shed 5 bases, and the junction held 5 bases outside the gene matches. The CDR3 is 13 residues long.

CDR3 residues: CAWRRDLVGLPTNEKLFF. Here the CDR3 DNA reads TGTGCCTGGAGACGTGACTTGGTTGGGTTGCCAACTAATGAAAAACTGTTTTTT. J is TRBJ1-4 and V is TRBV30; D ambiguous. This CDR3 comprises 18 residues. Germline V gene sequence: CDR1 GTSNPN, CDR2 SVGIG (reference sequence). V was pared by 3 bases and J by 0 bases, with 20 bases between.

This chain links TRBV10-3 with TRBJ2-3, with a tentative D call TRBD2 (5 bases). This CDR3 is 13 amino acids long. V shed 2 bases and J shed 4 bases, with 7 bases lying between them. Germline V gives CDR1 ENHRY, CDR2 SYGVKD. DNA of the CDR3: TGTGCCATCAGTGAGGGGAGCCCAGATACGCAGTATTTT. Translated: CAISEGSPDTQYF.

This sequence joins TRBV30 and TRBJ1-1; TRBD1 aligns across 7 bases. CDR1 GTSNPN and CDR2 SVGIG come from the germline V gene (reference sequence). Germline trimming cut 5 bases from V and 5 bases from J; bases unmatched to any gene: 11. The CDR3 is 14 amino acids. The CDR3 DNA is TGTGCCTGGGAAACACAGGGGAGAGGGACTGAAGCTTTCTTT. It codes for CAWETQGRGTEAFF.

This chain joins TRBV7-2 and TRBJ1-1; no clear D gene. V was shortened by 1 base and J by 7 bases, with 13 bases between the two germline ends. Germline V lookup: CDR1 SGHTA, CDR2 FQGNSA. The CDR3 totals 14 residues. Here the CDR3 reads CASSLDAFTIEAFF. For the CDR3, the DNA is TGTGCCAGCAGCTTAGATGCTTTTACCATTGAAGCTTTCTTT.

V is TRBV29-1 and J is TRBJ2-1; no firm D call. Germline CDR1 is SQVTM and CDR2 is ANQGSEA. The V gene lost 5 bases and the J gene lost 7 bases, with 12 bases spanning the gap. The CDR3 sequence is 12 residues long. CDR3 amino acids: CSVQSFGNEQFF. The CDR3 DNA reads TGCAGCGTTCAGTCGTTCGGAAATGAGCAGTTCTTC.

For the CDR3, the DNA is TGCAGCGTGGGACAGGGCCAACTTTTGAACACTGAAGCTTTCTTT. It encodes CSVGQGQLLNTEAFF. V and J are TRBV29-1 and TRBJ1-1, with 9 positions matching TRBD1. The CDR3 sequence is 15 residues long. The junction had 8 bases not matched to a gene; V was cut back by 6 bases and J by 0 bases. CDR1 and CDR2 (germline): SQVTM, ANQGSEA. Looking up the rest from reference TRBV29-1 and TRBJ1-1 gives the full variable domain: SAVISQKPSRDICQRGTSLTIQCQVDSQVTMMFWYRQQPGQSLTLIATANQGSEATYESGFVIDKFPISRPNLTFSTLTVSNMSPEDSSIYLCSVGQGQLLNTEAFFGQGTRLTVV.

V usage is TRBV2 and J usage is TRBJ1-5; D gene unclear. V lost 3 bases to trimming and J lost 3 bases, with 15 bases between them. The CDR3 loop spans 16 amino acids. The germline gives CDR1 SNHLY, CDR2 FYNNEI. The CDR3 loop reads CASSDVDLTTNQPQHF. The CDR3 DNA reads TGTGCCAGCAGTGATGTGGACCTCACCACCAATCAGCCCCAGCATTTT. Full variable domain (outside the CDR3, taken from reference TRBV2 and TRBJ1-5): EPEVTQTPSHQVTQMGQEVILRCVPISNHLYFYWYRQILGQKVEFLVSFYNNEISEKSEIFDDQFSVERPDGSNFTLKIRSTKLEDSAMYFCASSDVDLTTNQPQHFGDGTRLSIL.

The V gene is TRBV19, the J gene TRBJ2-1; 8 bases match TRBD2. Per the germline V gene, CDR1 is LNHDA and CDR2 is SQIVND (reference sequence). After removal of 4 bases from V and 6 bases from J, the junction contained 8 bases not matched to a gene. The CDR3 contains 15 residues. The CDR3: CASSSSGTRSNEQFF. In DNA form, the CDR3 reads TGTGCCAGTAGTAGTAGTGGGACTAGGAGCAATGAGCAGTTCTTC.

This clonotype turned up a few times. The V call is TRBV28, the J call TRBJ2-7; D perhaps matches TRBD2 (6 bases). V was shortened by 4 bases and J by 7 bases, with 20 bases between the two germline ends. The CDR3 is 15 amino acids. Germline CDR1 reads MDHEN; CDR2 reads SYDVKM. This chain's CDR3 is CASSSWGLPAFEQYF. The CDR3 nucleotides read TGTGCCAGCAGTTCCTGGGGACTGCCAGCGTTTGAGCAGTACTTC. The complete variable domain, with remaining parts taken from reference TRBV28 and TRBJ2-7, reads DVKVTQSSRYLVKRTGEKVFLECVQDMDHENMFWYRQDPGLGLRLIYFSYDVKMKEKGDIPEGYSVSREKKERFSLILESASTNQTSMYLCASSSWGLPAFEQYFGPGTRLTVT.

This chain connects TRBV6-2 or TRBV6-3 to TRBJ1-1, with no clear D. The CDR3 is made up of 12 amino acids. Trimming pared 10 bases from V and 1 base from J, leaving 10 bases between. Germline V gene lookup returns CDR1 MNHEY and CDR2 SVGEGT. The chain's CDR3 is CATEDPNTEAFF. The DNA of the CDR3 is TGTGCCACCGAGGACCCGAACACTGAAGCTTTCTTT.

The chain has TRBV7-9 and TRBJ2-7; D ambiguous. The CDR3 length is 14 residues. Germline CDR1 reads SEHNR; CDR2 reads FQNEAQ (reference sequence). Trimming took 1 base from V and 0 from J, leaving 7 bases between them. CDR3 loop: CASSLVVSSYEQYF. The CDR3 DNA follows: TGTGCCAGCAGCTTAGTCGTCTCCTCCTACGAGCAGTACTTC. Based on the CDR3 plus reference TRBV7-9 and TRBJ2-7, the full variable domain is DTGVSQNPRHKITKRGQNVTFRCDPISEHNRLYWYRQTLGQGPEFLTYFQNEAQLEKSRLLSDRFSAERPKGSFSTLEIQRTEQGDSAMYLCASSLVVSSYEQYFGPGTRLTVT.

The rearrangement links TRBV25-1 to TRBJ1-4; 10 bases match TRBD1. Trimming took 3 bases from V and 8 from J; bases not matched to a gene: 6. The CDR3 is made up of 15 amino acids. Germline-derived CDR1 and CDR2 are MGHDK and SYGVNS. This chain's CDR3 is CASSDSGQGGEKLFF. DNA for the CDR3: TGTGCCAGCAGTGATTCCGGACAGGGGGGGGAAAAACTGTTTTTT.

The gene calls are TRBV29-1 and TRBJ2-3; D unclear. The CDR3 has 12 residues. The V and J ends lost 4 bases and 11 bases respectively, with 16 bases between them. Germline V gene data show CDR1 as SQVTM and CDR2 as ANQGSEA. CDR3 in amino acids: CSVAPVFGWQYF. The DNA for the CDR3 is TGCAGCGTTGCACCGGTCTTTGGATGGCAGTATTTT.

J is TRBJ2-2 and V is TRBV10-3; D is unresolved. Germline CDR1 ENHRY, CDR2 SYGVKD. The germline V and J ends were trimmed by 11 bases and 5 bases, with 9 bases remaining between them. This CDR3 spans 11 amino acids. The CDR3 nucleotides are TGTGCCTCCTTAGGGACCGGGGAGCTGTTTTTT. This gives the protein CASLGTGELFF.

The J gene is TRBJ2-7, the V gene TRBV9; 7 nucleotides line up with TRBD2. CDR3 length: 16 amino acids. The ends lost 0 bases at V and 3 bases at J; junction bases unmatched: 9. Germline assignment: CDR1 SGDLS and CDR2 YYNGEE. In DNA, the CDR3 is TGTGCCAGCAGCGTAGATGGAAGTCTAGCGGTCTACGAGCAGTACTTC. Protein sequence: CASSVDGSLAVYEQYF.

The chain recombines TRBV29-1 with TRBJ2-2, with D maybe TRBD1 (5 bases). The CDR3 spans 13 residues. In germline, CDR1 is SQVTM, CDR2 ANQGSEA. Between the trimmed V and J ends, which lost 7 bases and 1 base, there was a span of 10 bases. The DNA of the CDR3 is TGCAGCGCCTGGACAAGGAACACCGGGGAGCTGTTTTTT. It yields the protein CSAWTRNTGELFF.

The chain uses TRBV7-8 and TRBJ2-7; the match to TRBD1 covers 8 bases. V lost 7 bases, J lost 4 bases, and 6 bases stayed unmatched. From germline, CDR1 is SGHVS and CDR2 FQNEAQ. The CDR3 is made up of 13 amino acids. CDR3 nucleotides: TGTGCCAGCAAAGACAGGGGCAGTTACGAGCAGTACTTC. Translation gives CASKDRGSYEQYF.

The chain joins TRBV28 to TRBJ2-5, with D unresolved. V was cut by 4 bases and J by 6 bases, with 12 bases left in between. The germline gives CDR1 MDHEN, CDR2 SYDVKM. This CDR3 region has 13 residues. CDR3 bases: TGTGCCAGCAGTTGGGGTGATGGAAAGACCCAGTACTTC. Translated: CASSWGDGKTQYF.

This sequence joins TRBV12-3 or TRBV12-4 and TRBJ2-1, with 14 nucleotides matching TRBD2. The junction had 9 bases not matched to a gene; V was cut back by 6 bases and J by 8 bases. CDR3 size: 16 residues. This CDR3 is CASSPTGTSGSYEQFF. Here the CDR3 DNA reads TGTGCCAGCAGCCCAACCGGGACTAGCGGGAGCTATGAGCAGTTCTTC.

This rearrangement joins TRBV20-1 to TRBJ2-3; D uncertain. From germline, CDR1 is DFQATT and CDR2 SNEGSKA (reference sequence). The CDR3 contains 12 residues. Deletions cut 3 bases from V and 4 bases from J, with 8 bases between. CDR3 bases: TGCAGTGCTAGGGGCCCCCCAGATACGCAGTATTTT. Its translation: CSARGPPDTQYF.

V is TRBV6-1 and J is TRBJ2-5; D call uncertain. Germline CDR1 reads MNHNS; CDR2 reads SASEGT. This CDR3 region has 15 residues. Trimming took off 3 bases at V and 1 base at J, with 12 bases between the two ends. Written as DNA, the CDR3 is TGTGCCAGCAGTGAGGCTGGGAATCGCCAAGAGACCCAGTACTTC. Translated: CASSEAGNRQETQYF.

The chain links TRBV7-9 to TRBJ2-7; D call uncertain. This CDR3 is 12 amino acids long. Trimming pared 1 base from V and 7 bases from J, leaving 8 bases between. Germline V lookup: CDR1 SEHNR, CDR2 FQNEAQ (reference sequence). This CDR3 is CASSLDYREQYF. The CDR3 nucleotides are TGTGCCAGCAGCTTAGATTATAGGGAGCAGTACTTC.

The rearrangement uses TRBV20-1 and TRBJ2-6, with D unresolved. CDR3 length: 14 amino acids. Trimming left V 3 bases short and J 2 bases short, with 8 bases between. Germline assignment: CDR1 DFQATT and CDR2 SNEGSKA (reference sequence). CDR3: CSARIPPGANVLTF. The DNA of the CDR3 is TGCAGTGCTAGGATTCCCCCTGGGGCCAACGTCCTGACTTTC.

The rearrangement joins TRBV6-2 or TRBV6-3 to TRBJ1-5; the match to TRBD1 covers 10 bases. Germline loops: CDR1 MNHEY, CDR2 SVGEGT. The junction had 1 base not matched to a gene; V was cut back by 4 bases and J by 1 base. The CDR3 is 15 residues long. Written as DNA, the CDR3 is TGTGCCAGCAGTTGGACAGGGGGGAGCAATCAGCCCCAGCATTTT. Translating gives CASSWTGGSNQPQHF.

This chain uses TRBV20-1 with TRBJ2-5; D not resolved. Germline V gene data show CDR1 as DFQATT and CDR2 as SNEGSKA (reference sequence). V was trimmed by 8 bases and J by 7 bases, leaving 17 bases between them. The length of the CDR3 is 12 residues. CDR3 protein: CSYPTVTGTQYF. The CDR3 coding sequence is TGCAGTTACCCCACTGTCACCGGGACCCAGTACTTC.

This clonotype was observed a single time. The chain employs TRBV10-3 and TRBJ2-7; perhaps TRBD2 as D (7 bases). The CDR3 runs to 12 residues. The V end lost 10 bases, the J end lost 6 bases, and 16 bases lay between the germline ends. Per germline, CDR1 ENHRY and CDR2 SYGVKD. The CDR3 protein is CATGGQRGEQYF. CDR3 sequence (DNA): TGTGCCACCGGGGGGCAGAGGGGCGAGCAGTACTTC.

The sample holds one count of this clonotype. The CDR3 loop is CASSEKGAGANVLTF. The CDR3 DNA sequence: TGTGCCAGCAGTGAAAAGGGGGCCGGGGCCAACGTCCTGACTTTC. This chain links TRBV25-1 with TRBJ2-6; 7 bases are a match to TRBD1. Germline CDR1 MGHDK, CDR2 SYGVNS. The CDR3 is made up of 15 amino acids. V trimming: 2 bases; J trimming: 4 bases; junction bases outside the gene matches: 2.